The T cell receptor beta chain described here comes from a study of OX40 agonist ivuxolimab in advanced cancers. Study outcomes and limitations: With doses of 0.1-3.0 mg/kg, partial responders showed among the lowest clonal expansion. CD4+ T cells averaged fewer expanded clones than CD8+ T cells.

After removal of 5 bases from V and 1 base from J, the junction contained 9 bases not matched to a gene. Germline assignment: CDR1 SGHVS and CDR2 FQNEAQ. The CDR3 covers 17 residues. TCRdb's table, derived via immunoSEQ multiplex PCR, lists solely in-frame clones and lacks some. This table holds tens of thousands of clones, 90% to 95% found once. Exclusion of a patient followed from autoimmune disease history or systemic immunosuppression. Samples were taken at baseline and on day 1 of cycles 4 and 7. With respect to this clone: Its antigen is as yet unknown.

Source: CD4+ or CD8+ T cells sorted from blood, taken in a trial of the OX40 agonist ivuxolimab. The gene calls are TRBV7-8 and TRBJ2-4; 9 nucleotides align to TRBD1. This TCR came from an adult with an advanced solid tumor such as melanoma, head and neck, liver or kidney cancer. The CDR3 nucleotides are TGTGCCAGCAGCCCTAACAGGGGGCGAGCGGCCAAAAACATTCAGTACTTC. Protein: CASSPNRGRAAKNIQYF.